A selection of T cell receptor beta chains follows, all from one sample in a study of lymphopenia after photon versus proton radiotherapy. Produced via immunoSEQ multiplex PCR; TCRdb's table is partial and in-frame only. Here the sample spans around 150,000 clones, around 85% being singletons. The source was peripheral blood, collected from a patient treated with photon-based radiotherapy. Receptors were obtained from a man aged 45-65 years with gastric cancer. CDR3s include the opening cysteine and the closing phenylalanine or tryptophan. D genes are given only for firm matches. Clone sizes are given selectively: once, few, many, or a class where the clone is expanded.

d_call: TRBD2; j_call: TRBJ2-7; clone_size: NA; v_call: TRBV18; cdr3_nt: TGTGCCAGCTCCGATCTTTTAGCGGGAGGCCACGAGCAGTACTTC; cdr3_aa: CASSDLLAGGHEQYF
d_call: TRBD2; j_call: TRBJ2-7; clone_size: once; v_call: TRBV5-1; cdr3_nt: TGCGCCAGCAGCTTGGACGGGGGGATTGGGTACGAGCAGTACTTC; cdr3_aa: CASSLDGGIGYEQYF
d_call: TRBD2; j_call: TRBJ2-1; clone_size: once; v_call: TRBV7-9; cdr3_nt: TGTGCCAGCAGGGATGTAGCGGGAGGTACCTACAATGAGCAGTTCTTC; cdr3_aa: CASRDVAGGTYNEQFF
d_call: TRBD2; j_call: TRBJ2-1; clone_size: NA; v_call: TRBV7-6; cdr3_nt: TGTGCCAGCAGCTTAGGGTGGGGGGGCTACAATGAGCAGTTCTTC; cdr3_aa: CASSLGWGGYNEQFF
d_call: TRBD1; j_call: TRBJ1-2; clone_size: NA; v_call: TRBV7-2; cdr3_nt: TGTGCCAGCAGCTCCGACAGGGGCTATGGCTACACCTTC; cdr3_aa: CASSSDRGYGYTF
d_call: NA; j_call: TRBJ1-4; clone_size: few; v_call: TRBV6-6; cdr3_nt: TGTGCCAGCAGTTCCGCAGAAAAACTGTTTTTT; cdr3_aa: CASSSAEKLFF
d_call: TRBD2; j_call: TRBJ2-2; clone_size: NA; v_call: TRBV4-1; cdr3_nt: TGCGCCAGCAGCCAAGGGTACCTAGCGGGAGCCGCCGGGGAGCTGTTTTTT; cdr3_aa: CASSQGYLAGAAGELFF
d_call: TRBD1; j_call: TRBJ1-1; clone_size: NA; v_call: TRBV6-6; cdr3_nt: TGTGCCAGCACCCTCGACCCGACAGGGGCAAGCACTGAAGCTTTCTTT; cdr3_aa: CASTLDPTGASTEAFF
d_call: TRBD1; j_call: TRBJ2-1; clone_size: NA; v_call: TRBV12-5; cdr3_nt: TGTGCTAGTGGTTCAAGGGGGCTCTCCTACAATGAGCAGTTCTTC; cdr3_aa: CASGSRGLSYNEQFF
d_call: NA; j_call: TRBJ1-3; clone_size: NA; v_call: TRBV4-1; cdr3_nt: TGCGCCAGCAGCCAACGGATGCACTCTGGAAACACCATATATTTT; cdr3_aa: CASSQRMHSGNTIYF
d_call: TRBD2; j_call: TRBJ2-7; clone_size: NA; v_call: TRBV6-5; cdr3_nt: TGTGCCAGCAGGATACGGCTAGCGGGAGGTTACGAGCAGTACTTC; cdr3_aa: CASRIRLAGGYEQYF
d_call: TRBD2; j_call: TRBJ2-7; clone_size: NA; v_call: TRBV7-2; cdr3_nt: TGTGCCAGCAGCCTCGGGACTAGGGGAGGCTACGAGCAGTACTTC; cdr3_aa: CASSLGTRGGYEQYF
d_call: NA; j_call: TRBJ1-4; clone_size: NA; v_call: TRBV5-1; cdr3_nt: TGCGCCAGCAGCCCACCTGACGGAACTAATGAAAAACTGTTTTTT; cdr3_aa: CASSPPDGTNEKLFF
d_call: NA; j_call: TRBJ2-5; clone_size: NA; v_call: TRBV10-3; cdr3_nt: TGTGCCATCAGTGGGATAGAGGCGGGAGAGACCCAGTACTTC; cdr3_aa: CAISGIEAGETQYF
d_call: TRBD1; j_call: TRBJ2-7; clone_size: NA; v_call: TRBV27; cdr3_nt: TGTGCCAGCAGTTTAGACGGACAGGGGGCGTACGAGCAGTACTTC; cdr3_aa: CASSLDGQGAYEQYF
d_call: TRBD2; j_call: TRBJ2-7; clone_size: NA; v_call: TRBV10-3; cdr3_nt: TGTGCCATCAGTGAGTCTGTGGGGGGGGAGCAGTACTTC; cdr3_aa: CAISESVGGEQYF
d_call: TRBD2; j_call: TRBJ2-7; clone_size: NA; v_call: TRBV5-1; cdr3_nt: TGCGCCAGCAGCTTGGGGGGACTAGCGGGAGGGTCCTACGAGCAGTACTTC; cdr3_aa: CASSLGGLAGGSYEQYF
d_call: TRBD2; j_call: TRBJ2-1; clone_size: NA; v_call: TRBV4-2; cdr3_nt: TGTGCCAGCAGCCAAGATCCAGCGGGGAGTGAGCAGTTCTTC; cdr3_aa: CASSQDPAGSEQFF
d_call: TRBD1; j_call: TRBJ2-5; clone_size: NA; v_call: TRBV4-1; cdr3_nt: TGCGCCAGCAGATATACAGGGGGCTCGGGGGAGACCCAGTACTTC; cdr3_aa: CASRYTGGSGETQYF
d_call: NA; j_call: TRBJ1-4; clone_size: NA; v_call: TRBV15; cdr3_nt: TGTGCCACCAGCTCCGGGACCGTACTTGAAAAACTGTTTTTT; cdr3_aa: CATSSGTVLEKLFF
d_call: TRBD2; j_call: TRBJ2-2; clone_size: NA; v_call: TRBV12-5; cdr3_nt: TGTGCTAGTGGTAAATCGCGGGAGACGGTTTTAACCGGGGAGCTGTTTTTT; cdr3_aa: CASGKSRETVLTGELFF
d_call: TRBD1; j_call: TRBJ2-7; clone_size: NA; v_call: TRBV28; cdr3_nt: TGTGCCAGCAGTTCGGGACAGGGGAACTACGAGCAGTACTTC; cdr3_aa: CASSSGQGNYEQYF
d_call: NA; j_call: TRBJ2-7; clone_size: once; v_call: TRBV19; cdr3_nt: TGTGCCAGTAGTCCCGACAGCTACGAGCAGTACTTC; cdr3_aa: CASSPDSYEQYF
d_call: NA; j_call: TRBJ1-5; clone_size: NA; v_call: TRBV6-1; cdr3_nt: TGTGCCAGCAGTGAAGTAGGGGGAGGCCAGCCCCAGCATTTT; cdr3_aa: CASSEVGGGQPQHF
d_call: NA; j_call: TRBJ1-1; clone_size: NA; v_call: TRBV27; cdr3_nt: TGTGCCAGCAGGCTATTAGGACCGAACACTGAAGCTTTCTTT; cdr3_aa: CASRLLGPNTEAFF
d_call: TRBD2; j_call: TRBJ2-3; clone_size: once; v_call: TRBV7-9; cdr3_nt: TGTGCCAGCAGCTTAGGGACTAGCGGAACAGATACGCAGTATTTT; cdr3_aa: CASSLGTSGTDTQYF
d_call: TRBD2; j_call: TRBJ2-5; clone_size: NA; v_call: TRBV10-3; cdr3_nt: TGTGCCATCAGTGGAAGCGGGAGGGAGACCCAGTACTTC; cdr3_aa: CAISGSGRETQYF
d_call: NA; j_call: TRBJ2-2; clone_size: NA; v_call: TRBV7-3; cdr3_nt: TGTGCCAGCAGCTCGGAGGGTTTAAACACCGGGGAGCTGTTTTTT; cdr3_aa: CASSSEGLNTGELFF
d_call: NA; j_call: TRBJ1-5; clone_size: few; v_call: TRBV19; cdr3_nt: TGTGCCAGTACCACAAACTTCGAACGGGGGAATCAGCCCCAGCATTTT; cdr3_aa: CASTTNFERGNQPQHF
d_call: TRBD1; j_call: TRBJ1-5; clone_size: NA; v_call: TRBV9; cdr3_nt: TGTGCCAGCAGCGCCGGGACAGGAGGGCAGCCCCAGCATTTT; cdr3_aa: CASSAGTGGQPQHF
d_call: NA; j_call: TRBJ2-4; clone_size: NA; v_call: TRBV27; cdr3_nt: TGTGCCAGCAATCCCGCGGTAGCCAAAAACATTCAGTACTTC; cdr3_aa: CASNPAVAKNIQYF
d_call: TRBD1; j_call: TRBJ1-1; clone_size: NA; v_call: TRBV10-2; cdr3_nt: TGCGCCAGCAGTGAGTCGACAGGGCCCGTTGCTTTCTTT; cdr3_aa: CASSESTGPVAFF
d_call: NA; j_call: TRBJ2-2; clone_size: few; v_call: TRBV7-7; cdr3_nt: TGTGCCAGCAGCATTTACCCCCGGGGGCAGACCGGGGAGCTGTTTTTT; cdr3_aa: CASSIYPRGQTGELFF
d_call: TRBD2; j_call: TRBJ2-1; clone_size: NA; v_call: TRBV5-5; cdr3_nt: TGTGCCAGCAGCTCCTCCGGGACTAGCAATAACAATGAGCAGTTCTTC; cdr3_aa: CASSSSGTSNNNEQFF
d_call: NA; j_call: TRBJ2-7; clone_size: NA; v_call: TRBV7-2; cdr3_nt: TGTGCCAGCAGCTTAGATTACGGTAGCTCCTACGAGCAGTACTTC; cdr3_aa: CASSLDYGSSYEQYF
d_call: TRBD1; j_call: TRBJ2-7; clone_size: NA; v_call: TRBV6-5; cdr3_nt: TGTGCCAGCAGCACCCCCGGGACAGGGGACTACGAGCAGTACTTC; cdr3_aa: CASSTPGTGDYEQYF
d_call: TRBD1; j_call: TRBJ2-7; clone_size: NA; v_call: TRBV7-2; cdr3_nt: TGTGCCAGCAGTTATGACAGGGTGGCCGAGCAGTACTTC; cdr3_aa: CASSYDRVAEQYF
d_call: NA; j_call: TRBJ1-2; clone_size: NA; v_call: TRBV5-1; cdr3_nt: TGCGCCAGCCGCGAACAGGGTAACTATGGCTACACCTTC; cdr3_aa: CASREQGNYGYTF
d_call: NA; j_call: TRBJ2-2; clone_size: NA; v_call: TRBV4-2; cdr3_nt: TGTGCCAGCAGCCAAGGGCCCACGGAGAACACCGGGGAGCTGTTTTTT; cdr3_aa: CASSQGPTENTGELFF
d_call: NA; j_call: TRBJ2-7; clone_size: once; v_call: TRBV28; cdr3_nt: TGTGCCAGCAGTGAGAGCTCCTACGAGCAGTACTTC; cdr3_aa: CASSESSYEQYF